This entry lists 21 T cell receptor beta chains sequenced from one sample in a study of T-cell reconstitution after alpha-beta-depleted transplantation in children. During its preparation, the TCRbeta library received unique molecular identifiers. TCRdb re-called the PCR reads through MiXCR, storing one row per CDR3 protein. The sample lists roughly 300,000 distinct CDR3 sequences; approximately 10% were seen once. This sample comprised peripheral blood, obtained 180 days after TCRalphabeta/CD19-depleted stem cell transplant. The origin of the receptors is a male patient aged 2 to 10 who had a stem cell transplant for chronic granulomatous disease, so the T cells may come from the graft donor.

This clonotype was seen ten or more times. The chain combines TRBV25-1 with TRBJ2-4; 7 bases are a match to TRBD1. V gave up 4 bases and J gave up 2 bases; unmatched junction bases: 5. The CDR3 contains 15 residues. Germline V lookup: CDR1 MGHDK, CDR2 SYGVNS. CDR3 DNA sequence: TGTGCCAGCAGTGTAACAGGGGTTTCCAAAAACATTCAGTACTTC. It codes for CASSVTGVSKNIQYF. Combining the CDR3 with reference TRBV25-1 and TRBJ2-4 gives the whole variable domain EADIYQTPRYLVIGTGKKITLECSQTMGHDKMYWYQQDPGMELHLIHYSYGVNSTEKGDLSSESTVSRIRTEHFPLTLESARPSHTSQYLCASSVTGVSKNIQYFGAGTRLSVL.

This rearrangement joins TRBV12-3 or TRBV12-4 to TRBJ1-2; 8 nucleotides line up with TRBD1. This CDR3 is built from 12 residues. The V segment lost 5 bases and the J segment 8 bases; nucleotides outside the gene matches: 4. CDR3 sequence reads: CASSPRGRGYTF. The DNA for the CDR3 is TGTGCCAGCAGTCCCAGGGGGCGAGGCTACACCTTC.

This clonotype has just a few counts. This chain uses TRBV25-1 with TRBJ2-2, with D possibly being TRBD2 (5 bases). Trimming removed 1 base from V and 4 bases from J, with 13 bases in between. Germline CDR1 and CDR2: MGHDK and SYGVNS. CDR3 length: 16 amino acids. CDR3 DNA: TGTGCCAGCAGTGAATTTGATCCGGGAATCACCGGGGAGCTGTTTTTT. As protein: CASSEFDPGITGELFF.

This clonotype was observed at least ten times. The chain carries TRBV3-1 and TRBJ2-1; 8 bases are a match to TRBD2. Germline trimming cut 4 bases from V and 9 bases from J; bases unmatched to any gene: 8. Germline V gives CDR1 LGHDT, CDR2 YNNKEL (reference sequence). The CDR3 totals 14 residues. CDR3 nucleotides: TGTGCCAGCAGCCTAGGGCGGGAGGCAAGTGAGCAGTTCTTC. Protein: CASSLGREASEQFF.

Ten or more counts support this clonotype. The chain joins TRBV12-3 or TRBV12-4 to TRBJ1-1, with D tentatively TRBD1 (6 bases). This CDR3 spans 13 amino acids. V gave up 3 bases and J gave up 5 bases, with 10 bases separating them. CDR3 nucleotides: TGTGCCAGCAGTTTTGGGGGGCGGACTGAAGCTTTCTTT. Translation: CASSFGGRTEAFF.

At least ten counts were recorded for this clonotype. The chain combines TRBV29-1 with TRBJ2-1, with D perhaps matching TRBD1 or TRBD2 (5 bases each). This CDR3 spans 14 amino acids. Germline values: CDR1 SQVTM, CDR2 ANQGSEA. Between the trimmed V and J ends, which lost 2 bases and 2 bases, there was a span of 10 bases. CDR3 amino acids: CSVERGPTYNEQFF. In DNA form, the CDR3 reads TGCAGCGTTGAACGGGGACCAACCTACAATGAGCAGTTCTTC.

This clonotype showed up many times. The rearrangement uses TRBV20-1 and TRBJ2-4; 7 bases are shared with TRBD2. CDR3 length equals 14 residues. Germline loops: CDR1 DFQATT, CDR2 SNEGSKA (reference sequence). After removal of 6 bases from V and 0 bases from J, the junction contained 5 bases not matched to a gene. The CDR3 reads CSAPRGVAKNIQYF. In DNA form, the CDR3 reads TGCAGTGCCCCACGGGGGGTAGCCAAAAACATTCAGTACTTC.

This clonotype was found many times. The V call is TRBV12-3 or TRBV12-4, the J call TRBJ1-4; D unclear. The CDR3 contains 14 residues. Trimming shortened V by 2 bases and J by 2 bases, and 6 bases separated the two germline ends. CDR3 DNA: TGTGCCAGCAGTTTATCGGCCACTAATGAAAAACTGTTTTTT. This sequence encodes CASSLSATNEKLFF.

This clonotype was found many times. This chain links TRBV12-3 or TRBV12-4 with TRBJ2-3; a weak D match, TRBD1 (5 bases). This CDR3 contains 13 residues. The V end was cut by 5 bases, the J end by 4 bases, with 10 bases between. CDR3 amino acids: CASSIFRADTQYF. CDR3 coding DNA: TGTGCCAGCAGTATTTTCAGGGCAGATACGCAGTATTTT.

This clonotype was found many times. The chain joins TRBV7-3 to TRBJ2-4; TRBD2 matches at 13 bases. Trimming at V came to 3 bases and at J to 0 bases, leaving 8 bases not matched to a gene. Germline V lookup: CDR1 SGHTA, CDR2 FQGTGA. The CDR3 has 19 amino acids. CDR3 sequence (DNA): TGTGCCAGCAGCTTCCGGACTAGCGGGAGACCCCTAGCCAAAAACATTCAGTACTTC. Translation gives CASSFRTSGRPLAKNIQYF.

Ten or more counts support this clonotype. This chain uses TRBV7-3 with TRBJ2-2; D is ambiguous. Per the germline V gene, CDR1 is SGHTA and CDR2 is FQGTGA. This CDR3 has 13 amino acids. Trimming left V 5 bases short and J 6 bases short, with 10 bases between. CDR3 protein: CASSQYVPGELFF. The DNA for the CDR3 is TGTGCCAGCAGCCAATACGTACCCGGGGAGCTGTTTTTT.

In this sample, this clonotype turned up many times. The genes are TRBV15 and TRBJ2-1; no reliable D call. V was cut by 0 bases and J by 16 bases, with 13 bases left in between. CDR1 and CDR2 (germline): LNHNV, YYDKDF (reference sequence). This CDR3 has 12 residues. CDR3 loop: CATSRDISATFF. CDR3 DNA sequence: TGTGCCACCAGCAGAGATATATCAGCTACTTTCTTC.

This clonotype was detected many times. The chain has TRBV11-2 and TRBJ2-6, with TRBD1 matching 7 bases. The CDR3 runs to 16 residues. Losses at the gene ends were 5 bases for V and 4 bases for J; bases not matched to a gene: 8. CDR1 is SGHAT and CDR2 is FQNNGV in the germline V gene. CDR3 in amino acids: CASSPGTAGGANVLTF. The CDR3 region has the DNA TGTGCCAGCAGCCCAGGGACAGCCGGGGGGGCCAACGTCCTGACTTTC.

Ten or more counts support this clonotype. The chain carries TRBV20-1 and TRBJ2-7, with TRBD2 identical over 10 bases. This CDR3 contains 13 residues. Per germline, CDR1 DFQATT and CDR2 SNEGSKA (reference sequence). Trimming at V came to 4 bases and at J to 3 bases, leaving 3 bases not matched to a gene. The CDR3 loop reads CSATSGSYYEQYF. The CDR3 coding sequence is TGCAGTGCTACTAGCGGGAGTTACTACGAGCAGTACTTC.

As concerns this clonotype: Compared with germline, one end of the junction differs, possibly owing to a read error. CDR3 DNA: TGCAGTACTAGACCGACAGGGGCCTACGAGCAGTTCTTC. This codes for CSTRPTGAYEQFF. The chain combines TRBV20-1 with TRBJ2-7, with 8 bases matching TRBD1. With the DNA end fitting TRBJ2-1 better, the J assignment may be wrong. The germline V gene encodes CDR1 DFQATT and CDR2 SNEGSKA (reference sequence). The CDR3 contains 13 residues.

Many counts were recorded for this clonotype. The chain combines TRBV29-1 with TRBJ2-7; D unclear. The CDR3 runs to 14 residues. The ends were cut back, 7 bases at V and 1 base at J, with 17 bases in the middle. CDR1 and CDR2 from the germline V gene are SQVTM and ANQGSEA. The CDR3 protein is CSAQTDMGSYEQYF. The CDR3 DNA is TGCAGCGCACAGACCGACATGGGGTCCTACGAGCAGTACTTC.

Ten or more counts support this clonotype. This rearrangement joins TRBV6-6 to TRBJ2-7, with D possibly being TRBD1 or TRBD2 (5 bases each). CDR3 length: 13 amino acids. Germline V gene lookup returns CDR1 MNHNY and CDR2 SVGAGI (reference sequence). Trimming took 6 bases from V and 0 from J, leaving 9 bases between them. CDR3 coding DNA: TGTGCCAGCAGGGGGACGGGCTCCTACGAGCAGTACTTC. It codes for CASRGTGSYEQYF.

This clonotype was found a few times. DNA for the CDR3: TGCGCCAGCAGCCCGACGGATGTCCGCTTGCCAGATACGCAGTATTTT. Residues: CASSPTDVRLPDTQYF. V and J are TRBV5-1 and TRBJ2-3, with D hard to call. The CDR3 runs to 16 residues. The V gene lost 4 bases and the J gene lost 4 bases, with 19 bases spanning the gap. Germline V gives CDR1 SGHRS, CDR2 YFSETQ.

A word on this clonotype: A much bigger clone sits one base away, suggesting this may be a read error. V is TRBV7-9 and J is TRBJ2-3, with D uncertain. Germline V CDR1 and CDR2: SEHNR, FQNEAQ (reference sequence). This CDR3 contains 14 residues. In nucleotides, the CDR3 is TGTGCCAGCAGCGTGGTAAAGGGTACAGATACGCGGTATTTT. Translating it yields CASSVVKGTDTRYF. Using reference TRBV7-9 and TRBJ2-3 for the parts outside the CDR3, the full variable domain is DTGVSQNPRHKITKRGQNVTFRCDPISEHNRLYWYRQTLGQGPEFLTYFQNEAQLEKSRLLSDRFSAERPKGSFSTLEIQRTEQGDSAMYLCASSVVKGTDTRYFGPGTRLTVL.

The chain joins TRBV18 to TRBJ2-1; D is ambiguous. The CDR3 is made up of 12 amino acids. CDR1 is KGHSH and CDR2 is LQKENI in the germline V gene. V lost 6 bases and J 10 bases, leaving 13 bases between the germline ends. CDR3 region: CASSPFIGEQFF. Written as DNA, the CDR3 is TGTGCCAGCTCCCCATTCATCGGGGAGCAGTTCTTC.

The V gene is TRBV7-9, the J gene TRBJ1-4; D is perhaps TRBD1 (6 bases). Germline V gives CDR1 SEHNR, CDR2 FQNEAQ (reference sequence). The CDR3 runs to 16 residues. Trimming left V 2 bases short and J 6 bases short, with 16 bases between. CDR3 residues: CASSLLGRGLYEKLFF. The CDR3 DNA is TGTGCCAGCAGCTTATTAGGCAGGGGATTATATGAAAAACTGTTTTTT.